Following are 16 T cell receptor beta chains from one sample sequenced in a study of control samples from healthy donors and cancer patients. Repertoires were generated with immunoSEQ multiplex PCR, while TCRdb's copy carries only in-frame clones and drops some. This sample's table reports under 200,000 clones. Sequencing used blood. The source is a woman aged 25 to 39 in good health.

The chain carries TRBV4-2 and TRBJ2-7; possibly TRBD1 for D (6 bases). This CDR3 comprises 14 residues. The V gene's germline CDR1 is LGHNA and CDR2 YNFKEQ. V lost 3 bases and J lost 3, with 12 bases in between. The CDR3 sequence: CASSQGAGVYEQYF. The CDR3 DNA is TGTGCCAGCAGCCAGGGTGCAGGGGTCTACGAGCAGTACTTC.

This chain connects TRBV4-1 to TRBJ1-5; D perhaps matches TRBD1 (6 bases). Per germline, CDR1 MGHRA and CDR2 YSYEKL. This CDR3 contains 16 residues. V lost 4 bases and J 9 bases, leaving 22 bases between the germline ends. The CDR3 bases are TGCGCCAGCAGCCCCGCCATGGGGGCCTTTACTAGGCCCCAGCATTTT. Amino acids: CASSPAMGAFTRPQHF.

V gene TRBV7-2 combines with J gene TRBJ2-1, with 10 bases matching TRBD2. Germline CDR1 SGHTA, CDR2 FQGNSA. This CDR3 comprises 15 residues. Germline trimming cut 5 bases from V and 8 bases from J; bases unmatched to any gene: 9. The CDR3 nucleotides read TGTGCCAGCAGCCCGACTAGCGGGTTTGTCCATGAGCAGTTCTTC. Translating it yields CASSPTSGFVHEQFF.

The chain carries TRBV12-5 and TRBJ1-2; 7 nucleotides agree with TRBD1. After removal of 5 bases from V and 8 bases from J, the junction contained 8 bases not matched to a gene. Germline V lookup: CDR1 LGHNT, CDR2 FRNRAP. This CDR3 spans 13 amino acids. This CDR3 is CASGKPQGSGYTF. As DNA, the CDR3 is TGTGCTAGTGGTAAACCACAGGGGTCCGGCTACACCTTC. Combining the CDR3 with reference TRBV12-5 and TRBJ1-2 gives the whole variable domain DARVTQTPRHKVTEMGQEVTMRCQPILGHNTVFWYRQTMMQGLELLAYFRNRAPLDDSGMPKDRFSAEMPDATLATLKIQPSEPRDSAVYFCASGKPQGSGYTFGSGTRLTVV.

This sequence joins TRBV4-1 and TRBJ2-1, with unresolved D. Trimming left V 4 bases short and J 5 bases short, with 18 bases between. CDR3 length equals 16 residues. Germline V gene data show CDR1 as MGHRA and CDR2 as YSYEKL. The DNA of the CDR3 is TGCGCCAGCAGCCGCCCAGTTCGCGACCAGGACAATGAGCAGTTCTTC. This sequence encodes CASSRPVRDQDNEQFF.

This chain connects TRBV7-2 to TRBJ2-1; D possibly corresponds to TRBD2 (7 bases). This CDR3 contains 15 residues. V was trimmed by 1 base and J by 3 bases, leaving 10 bases between them. CDR1 is SGHTA, CDR2 FQGNSA, per germline. DNA of the CDR3: TGTGCCAGCAGCTTAGGAAGGGGGGGCTACAATGAGCAGTTCTTC. It encodes CASSLGRGGYNEQFF.

The chain employs TRBV9 and TRBJ1-3; D uncertain. CDR3 size: 13 residues. V lost 0 bases and J 4 bases, leaving 5 bases between the germline ends. The germline V gene has CDR1 SGDLS and CDR2 YYNGEE. This CDR3 reads CASSVGPGNTIYF. The CDR3 nucleotides read TGTGCCAGCAGCGTAGGACCCGGAAACACCATATATTTT.

The chain employs TRBV7-3 and TRBJ1-2; D not certain. The CDR3 extends over 14 amino acids. The germline V gene encodes CDR1 SGHTA and CDR2 FQGTGA. V shed 0 bases and J shed 8 bases, with 13 bases lying between them. The CDR3 is CASSLTGLSGGYTF. CDR3 sequence (DNA): TGTGCCAGCAGCTTAACAGGGCTGAGTGGAGGCTACACCTTC.

CDR3 in amino acids: CASSLITDTQYF. The CDR3 nucleotides are TGTGCCAGCAGTTTAATCACAGATACGCAGTATTTT. The rearrangement uses TRBV28 and TRBJ2-3; no clear D gene. The germline V and J ends were trimmed by 2 bases and 2 bases, with 2 bases remaining between them. The germline V gene has CDR1 MDHEN and CDR2 SYDVKM. The CDR3 has 12 residues.

The chain joins TRBV15 to TRBJ2-4; D may correspond to TRBD1 or TRBD2 (5 bases each). This CDR3 spans 14 amino acids. Germline CDR1 and CDR2: LNHNV and YYDKDF (reference sequence). Deletions cut 5 bases from V and 9 bases from J, with 17 bases between. The CDR3 sequence: CATSVSGGSSIQYF. The DNA for the CDR3 is TGTGCCACCAGCGTCAGTGGGGGTTCAAGCATTCAGTACTTC.

The V call is TRBV28, the J call TRBJ1-4; 9 bases align to TRBD1. V lost 4 bases to trimming and J lost 7 bases; unmatched junction nucleotides: 7. CDR3 size: 15 residues. Germline CDR1 reads MDHEN; CDR2 reads SYDVKM. CDR3 in amino acids: CASSSRPGQGEKLFF. The DNA of the CDR3 is TGTGCCAGCAGTTCGCGCCCGGGACAGGGTGAAAAACTGTTTTTT.

The chain carries TRBV2 and TRBJ1-6; the D gene is possibly TRBD1 (5 bases). CDR1 and CDR2 from the germline V gene are SNHLY and FYNNEI. Deletions cut 6 bases from V and 12 bases from J, with 18 bases between. The CDR3 consists of 14 residues. The CDR3 nucleotides read TGTGCCAGCAGGGTTTTCGACAGACTAGGACCCCTCCACTTT. Its translation: CASRVFDRLGPLHF.

In regard to this clone: Other DNA sequences in this sample translate to the same CDR3. This sequence joins TRBV7-2 and TRBJ1-4; D uncertain. The CDR3 sequence is 16 residues long. Germline CDR1 reads SGHTA; CDR2 reads FQGNSA. V gave up 6 bases and J gave up 3 bases, with 17 bases separating them. The CDR3 loop reads CASSFPEGRSNEKLFF. The CDR3 nucleotides are TGTGCCAGCAGTTTCCCCGAAGGGCGGTCTAATGAAAAACTGTTTTTT.

This chain connects TRBV21-1 to TRBJ1-6. TRBV21-1 is a known pseudogene. This CDR3 is 16 amino acids long. The CDR3 DNA is TGTGCCAGCAGCCAGCGGGGCCCAGGGGGGGGGTCACCCCTCCACTTT. Translating it yields CASSQRGPGGGSPLHF.

J is TRBJ2-3 and V is TRBV28, with TRBD1 identical over 10 bases. Looked up from germline, CDR1 is MDHEN and CDR2 is SYDVKM. Losses at the gene ends were 5 bases for V and 3 bases for J; bases not matched to a gene: 8. The CDR3 totals 16 residues. The CDR3 here is CASSLLDRGITDTQYF. The CDR3 coding sequence is TGTGCCAGCAGTCTACTGGACAGGGGGATAACAGATACGCAGTATTTT.

J is TRBJ2-7 and V is TRBV10-3; no reliable D call. Trimming cost V 6 bases and J 7 bases, with 13 bases left between them. Germline V gene data show CDR1 as ENHRY and CDR2 as SYGVKD. CDR3 size: 12 residues. CDR3 amino acids: CAISGPSGEQYF. As DNA, the CDR3 is TGTGCCATCAGCGGACCCTCCGGGGAGCAGTACTTC.